This T cell receptor beta chain appears in the sequencing data of a study of shared clonotypes between healthy human individuals. Germline V gene data show CDR1 as MNHEY and CDR2 as SVGAGI. The CDR3 is made up of 16 amino acids. The V end was cut by 3 bases, the J end by 10 bases, with 19 bases between. The protocol was immunoSEQ multiplex PCR, while the TCRdb copy is restricted to in-frame clones and leaves out a portion. The sample has hundreds of thousands of clones; around 67% are singletons. Source material: memory CD4+ T cells sorted from blood. Noted subset: CD45RA-negative fraction. The source is a woman in her twenties or thirties in good health. The rearrangement uses TRBV6-5 and TRBJ1-6; a possible D gene is TRBD1 (5 bases). In nucleotides, the CDR3 is TGTGCCAGCAGTTATGGTGTTTCAGGGAAAGGATCACCCCTCCACTTT. Protein product: CASSYGVSGKGSPLHF.